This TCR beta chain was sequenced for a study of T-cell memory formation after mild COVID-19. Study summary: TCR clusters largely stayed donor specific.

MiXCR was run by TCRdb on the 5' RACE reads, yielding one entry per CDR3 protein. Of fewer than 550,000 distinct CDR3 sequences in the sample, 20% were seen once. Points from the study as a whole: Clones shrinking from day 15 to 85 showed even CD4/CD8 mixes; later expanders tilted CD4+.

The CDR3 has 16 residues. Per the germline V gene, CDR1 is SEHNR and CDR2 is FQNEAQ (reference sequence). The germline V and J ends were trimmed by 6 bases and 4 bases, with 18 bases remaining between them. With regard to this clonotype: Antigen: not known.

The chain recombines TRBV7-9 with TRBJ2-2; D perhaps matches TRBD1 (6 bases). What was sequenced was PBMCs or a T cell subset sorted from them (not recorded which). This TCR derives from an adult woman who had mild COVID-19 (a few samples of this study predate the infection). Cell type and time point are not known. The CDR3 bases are TGTGCCAGCAGTCCCTTAAGCCAGGGGAGCACCGGGGAGCTGTTTTTT. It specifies CASSPLSQGSTGELFF. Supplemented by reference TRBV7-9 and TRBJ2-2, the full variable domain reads DTGVSQNPRHKITKRGQNVTFRCDPISEHNRLYWYRQTLGQGPEFLTYFQNEAQLEKSRLLSDRFSAERPKGSFSTLEIQRTEQGDSAMYLCASSPLSQGSTGELFFGEGSRLTVL.